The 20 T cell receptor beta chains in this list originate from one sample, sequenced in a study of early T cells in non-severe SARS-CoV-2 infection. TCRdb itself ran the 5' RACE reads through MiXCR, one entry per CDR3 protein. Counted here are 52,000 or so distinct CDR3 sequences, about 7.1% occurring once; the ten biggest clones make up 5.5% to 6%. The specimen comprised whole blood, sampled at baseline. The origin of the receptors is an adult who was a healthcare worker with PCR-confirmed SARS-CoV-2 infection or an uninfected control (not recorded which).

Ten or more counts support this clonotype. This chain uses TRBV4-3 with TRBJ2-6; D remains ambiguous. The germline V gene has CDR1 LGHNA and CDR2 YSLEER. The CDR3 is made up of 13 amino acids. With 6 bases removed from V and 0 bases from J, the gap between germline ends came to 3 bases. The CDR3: CASRYSGANVLTF. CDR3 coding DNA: TGCGCCAGCAGGTACTCTGGGGCCAACGTCCTGACTTTC.

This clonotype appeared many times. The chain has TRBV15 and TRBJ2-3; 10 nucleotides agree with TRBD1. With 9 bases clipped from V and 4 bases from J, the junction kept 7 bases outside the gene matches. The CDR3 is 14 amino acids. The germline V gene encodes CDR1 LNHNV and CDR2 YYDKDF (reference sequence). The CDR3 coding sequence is TGTGCCACTAAGCGGGACAGGGGCGCAGATACGCAGTATTTT. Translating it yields CATKRDRGADTQYF. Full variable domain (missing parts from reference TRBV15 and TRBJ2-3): DAMVIQNPRYQVTQFGKPVTLSCSQTLNHNVMYWYQQKSSQAPKLLFHYYDKDFNNEADTPDNFQSRRPNTSFCFLDIRSPGLGDTAMYLCATKRDRGADTQYFGPGTRLTVL.

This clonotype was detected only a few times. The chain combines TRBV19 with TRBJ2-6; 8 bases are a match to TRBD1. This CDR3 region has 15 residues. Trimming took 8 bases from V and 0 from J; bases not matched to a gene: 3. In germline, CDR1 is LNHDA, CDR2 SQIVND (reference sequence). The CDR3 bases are TGTGCCAGTCAGGGGGCCCGCTCTGGGGCCAACGTCCTGACTTTC. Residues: CASQGARSGANVLTF.

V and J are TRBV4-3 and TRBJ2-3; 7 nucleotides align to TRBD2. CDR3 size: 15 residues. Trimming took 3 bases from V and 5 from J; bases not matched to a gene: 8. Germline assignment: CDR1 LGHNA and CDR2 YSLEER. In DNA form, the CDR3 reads TGCGCCAGCAGCCATCGAGCGGGGTCCCAAGATACGCAGTATTTT. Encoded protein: CASSHRAGSQDTQYF.

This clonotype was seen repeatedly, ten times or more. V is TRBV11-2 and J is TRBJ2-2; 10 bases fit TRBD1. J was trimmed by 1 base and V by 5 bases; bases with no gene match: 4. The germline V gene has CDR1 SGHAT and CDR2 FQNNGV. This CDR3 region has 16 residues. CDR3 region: CASSRGQGVNTGELFF. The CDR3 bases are TGTGCCAGCAGCCGCGGACAGGGGGTGAACACCGGGGAGCTGTTTTTT. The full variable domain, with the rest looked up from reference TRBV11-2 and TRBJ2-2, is EAGVAQSPRYKIIEKRQSVAFWCNPISGHATLYWYQQILGQGPKLLIQFQNNGVVDDSQLPKDRFSAERLKGVDSTLKIQPAKLEDSAVYLCASSRGQGVNTGELFFGEGSRLTVL.

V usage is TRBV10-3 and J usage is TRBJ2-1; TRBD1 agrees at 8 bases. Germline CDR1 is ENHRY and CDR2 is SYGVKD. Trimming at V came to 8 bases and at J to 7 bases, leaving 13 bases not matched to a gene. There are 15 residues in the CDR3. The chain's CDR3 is CAIGQGSPLGNEQFF. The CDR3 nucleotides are TGTGCCATCGGACAGGGATCCCCTCTCGGGAATGAGCAGTTCTTC.

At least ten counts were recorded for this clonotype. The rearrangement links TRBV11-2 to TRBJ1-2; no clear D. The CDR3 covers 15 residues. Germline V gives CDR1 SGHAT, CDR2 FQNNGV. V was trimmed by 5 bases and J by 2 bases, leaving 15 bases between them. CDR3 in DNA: TGTGCCAGCAGCCCCCCTCGGGCAGTCAACTATGGCTACACCTTC. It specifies CASSPPRAVNYGYTF. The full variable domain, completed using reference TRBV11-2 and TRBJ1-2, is EAGVAQSPRYKIIEKRQSVAFWCNPISGHATLYWYQQILGQGPKLLIQFQNNGVVDDSQLPKDRFSAERLKGVDSTLKIQPAKLEDSAVYLCASSPPRAVNYGYTFGSGTRLTVV.

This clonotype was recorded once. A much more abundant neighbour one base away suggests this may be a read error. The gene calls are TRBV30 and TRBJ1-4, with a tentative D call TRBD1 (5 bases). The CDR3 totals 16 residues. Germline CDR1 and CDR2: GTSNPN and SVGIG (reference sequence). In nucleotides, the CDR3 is TGTACCTGGAGCGCCCCTTCGGGGGAAGGTCCCGAAAAACTGTTTTTT. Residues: CTWSAPSGEGPEKLFF.

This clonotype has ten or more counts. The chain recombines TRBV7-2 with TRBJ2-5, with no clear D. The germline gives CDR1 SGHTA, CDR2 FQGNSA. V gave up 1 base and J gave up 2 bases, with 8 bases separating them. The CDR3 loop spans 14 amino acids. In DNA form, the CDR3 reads TGTGCCAGCAGCTTAGTTTCAGAGCAAGAGACCCAGTACTTC. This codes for CASSLVSEQETQYF.

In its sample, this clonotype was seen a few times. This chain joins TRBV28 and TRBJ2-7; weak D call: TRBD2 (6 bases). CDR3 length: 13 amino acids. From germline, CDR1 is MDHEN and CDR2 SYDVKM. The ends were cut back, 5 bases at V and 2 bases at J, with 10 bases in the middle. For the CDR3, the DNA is TGTGCCAGCAGTGGGGACTCCACCTACGAGCAGTACTTC. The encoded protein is CASSGDSTYEQYF.

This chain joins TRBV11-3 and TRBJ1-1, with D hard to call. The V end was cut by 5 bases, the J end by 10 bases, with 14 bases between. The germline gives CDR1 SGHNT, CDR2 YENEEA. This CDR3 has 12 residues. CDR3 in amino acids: CASSKARGAAFF. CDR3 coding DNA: TGTGCCAGCAGCAAAGCCCGGGGTGCAGCTTTCTTT. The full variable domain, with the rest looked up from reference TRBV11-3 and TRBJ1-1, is EAGVVQSPRYKIIEKKQPVAFWCNPISGHNTLYWYLQNLGQGPELLIRYENEEAVDDSQLPKDRFSAERLKGVDSTLKIQPAELGDSAVYLCASSKARGAAFFGQGTRLTVV.

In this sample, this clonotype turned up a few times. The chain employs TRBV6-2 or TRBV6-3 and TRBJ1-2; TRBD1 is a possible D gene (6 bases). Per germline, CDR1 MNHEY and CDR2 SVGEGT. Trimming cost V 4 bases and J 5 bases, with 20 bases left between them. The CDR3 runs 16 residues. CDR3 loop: CASSSASGQHRYGYTF. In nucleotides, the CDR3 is TGTGCCAGCAGTTCGGCGAGTGGACAGCACCGTTATGGCTACACCTTC.

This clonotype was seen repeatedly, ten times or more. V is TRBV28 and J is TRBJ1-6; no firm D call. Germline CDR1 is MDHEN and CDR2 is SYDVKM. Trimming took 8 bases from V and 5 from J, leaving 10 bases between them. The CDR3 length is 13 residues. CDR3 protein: CASYPPHNSPLHF. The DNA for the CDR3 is TGTGCCAGCTACCCGCCCCATAATTCACCCCTCCACTTT.

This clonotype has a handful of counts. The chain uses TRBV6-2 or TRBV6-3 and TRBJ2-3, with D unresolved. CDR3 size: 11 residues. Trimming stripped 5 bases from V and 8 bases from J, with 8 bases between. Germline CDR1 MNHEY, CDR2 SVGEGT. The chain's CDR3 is CASSLQVTQYF. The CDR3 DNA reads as TGTGCCAGCAGTCTTCAGGTTACGCAGTATTTT.

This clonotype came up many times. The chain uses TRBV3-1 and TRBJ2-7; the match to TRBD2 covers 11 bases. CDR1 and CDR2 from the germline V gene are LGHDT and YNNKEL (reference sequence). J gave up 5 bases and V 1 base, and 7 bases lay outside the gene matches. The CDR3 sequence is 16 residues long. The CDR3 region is CASSQGTSGGRDEQYF. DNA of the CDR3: TGTGCCAGCAGCCAAGGCACTAGCGGGGGACGAGACGAGCAGTACTTC.

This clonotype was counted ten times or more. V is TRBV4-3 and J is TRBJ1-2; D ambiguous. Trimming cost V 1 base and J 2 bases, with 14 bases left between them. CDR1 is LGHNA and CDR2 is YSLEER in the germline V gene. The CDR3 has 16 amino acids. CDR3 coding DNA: TGCGCCAGCAGCCAAGCCGGGCCCGAGCTGAACTATGGCTACACCTTC. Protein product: CASSQAGPELNYGYTF.

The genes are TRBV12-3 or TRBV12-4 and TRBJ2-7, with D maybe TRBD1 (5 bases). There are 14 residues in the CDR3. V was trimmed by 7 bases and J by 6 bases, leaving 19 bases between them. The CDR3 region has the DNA TGTGCCAGCAACCCTGGGGCAGGGTGGATCGAGCAGTACTTC. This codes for CASNPGAGWIEQYF.

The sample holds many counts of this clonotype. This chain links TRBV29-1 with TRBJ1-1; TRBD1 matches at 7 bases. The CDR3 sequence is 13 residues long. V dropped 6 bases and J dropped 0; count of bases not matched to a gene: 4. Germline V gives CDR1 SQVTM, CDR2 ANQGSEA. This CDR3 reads CSVGGQLNTEAFF. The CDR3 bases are TGCAGCGTGGGGGGACAGCTGAACACTGAAGCTTTCTTT.

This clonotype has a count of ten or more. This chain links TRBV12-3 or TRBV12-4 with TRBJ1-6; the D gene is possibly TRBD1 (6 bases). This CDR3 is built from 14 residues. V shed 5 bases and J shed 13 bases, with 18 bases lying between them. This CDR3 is CASSPHPTGFPLHF. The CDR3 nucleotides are TGTGCCAGCAGTCCACACCCTACAGGGTTCCCCCTCCACTTT.

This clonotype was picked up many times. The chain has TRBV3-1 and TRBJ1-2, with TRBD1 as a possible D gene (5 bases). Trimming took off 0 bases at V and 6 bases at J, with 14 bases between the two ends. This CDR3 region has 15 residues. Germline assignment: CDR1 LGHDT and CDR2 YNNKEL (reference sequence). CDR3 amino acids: CASSQDEGSANGYTF. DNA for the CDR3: TGTGCCAGCAGCCAAGATGAGGGGAGCGCCAATGGCTACACCTTC.